A single sample is the source of the 16 T cell receptor beta chains below, sequenced in a study of T-cell memory formation after mild COVID-19. TCRdb fed the 5' RACE reads into MiXCR, producing one record per CDR3 protein. The sample lists about 140,000 distinct CDR3 sequences; more than 14% were seen once. The sequenced sample consisted of PBMCs or a T cell subset sorted from them (not recorded which). The source is an adult woman who had mild COVID-19 (a few samples of this study predate the infection). Cell type and time point are not known.

This chain uses TRBV29-1 with TRBJ1-2, with unresolved D. The CDR3 is 17 residues long. V was trimmed by 4 bases and J by 1 base, leaving 22 bases between them. CDR1 SQVTM and CDR2 ANQGSEA come from the germline V gene. CDR3 residues: CSVVEGFRRPFNYGYTF. The CDR3 region has the DNA TGCAGCGTTGTTGAGGGATTTAGACGGCCCTTTAACTATGGCTACACCTTC. Filled out from reference TRBV29-1 and TRBJ1-2, the complete variable domain reads SAVISQKPSRDICQRGTSLTIQCQVDSQVTMMFWYRQQPGQSLTLIATANQGSEATYESGFVIDKFPISRPNLTFSTLTVSNMSPEDSSIYLCSVVEGFRRPFNYGYTFGSGTRLTVV.

The chain joins TRBV6-5 to TRBJ1-5; a weak D match, TRBD1 (5 bases). Trimming removed 4 bases at V and 4 bases at J, with 17 bases between. Germline CDR1 is MNHEY and CDR2 is SVGAGI. The CDR3 runs to 16 residues. The CDR3 reads CASSSAGTGRNQPQHF. The CDR3 bases are TGTGCCAGCAGTTCGGCAGGGACCGGTCGGAATCAGCCCCAGCATTTT.

The table lists this clonotype with a count of one. The chain couples TRBV12-3 or TRBV12-4 to TRBJ2-1; TRBD2 agrees at 8 bases. V lost 6 bases to trimming and J lost 0 bases; unmatched junction nucleotides: 13. The length of the CDR3 is 18 residues. CDR3 nucleotides: TGTGCCAGCAGCCTAGTTCGCGGGGGGCAAGGCTCCTACAATGAGCAGTTCTTC. This codes for CASSLVRGGQGSYNEQFF.

The gene calls are TRBV20-1 and TRBJ2-3; no clear D gene. With 2 bases removed from V and 0 bases from J, the gap between germline ends came to 9 bases. The CDR3 loop spans 14 amino acids. Germline lookup yields CDR1 DFQATT and CDR2 SNEGSKA (reference sequence). The CDR3 reads CSARLDGSTDTQYF. Here the CDR3 DNA reads TGCAGTGCTAGACTTGACGGAAGCACAGATACGCAGTATTTT.

This chain uses TRBV12-3 or TRBV12-4 with TRBJ2-1, with D tentatively TRBD2 (6 bases). The CDR3 is 15 amino acids. Deletions cut 8 bases from V and 5 bases from J, with 19 bases between. As DNA, the CDR3 is TGTGCCAGCGACGACGCCGGGAGCGGGCACAATGAGCAGTTCTTC. Amino acid sequence: CASDDAGSGHNEQFF.

This clonotype was seen a handful of times. The chain links TRBV7-9 to TRBJ2-1; 7 bases are shared with TRBD1. The CDR3 is made up of 14 amino acids. The J segment lost 5 bases and the V segment lost 3 bases, leaving 4 bases of the junction unmatched. Germline CDR1 and CDR2: SEHNR and FQNEAQ (reference sequence). Here the CDR3 DNA reads TGTGCCAGCAGCTTCTACAGGGGCGACAATGAGCAGTTCTTC. This encodes CASSFYRGDNEQFF.

Only a few counts were recorded for this clonotype. J is TRBJ2-3 and V is TRBV7-3, with 10 positions matching TRBD1. CDR1 is SGHTA and CDR2 is FQGTGA in the germline V gene. Germline trimming cut 4 bases from V and 4 bases from J; bases unmatched to any gene: 5. The CDR3 covers 15 residues. The CDR3 protein is CASSSLGQGADTQYF. The CDR3 nucleotides read TGTGCCAGCAGCTCTCTCGGACAGGGGGCAGATACGCAGTATTTT.

The genes are TRBV12-3 or TRBV12-4 and TRBJ2-3; D is perhaps TRBD2 (6 bases). Deletions cut 3 bases from V and 2 bases from J, with 9 bases between. The length of the CDR3 is 14 residues. The CDR3 coding sequence is TGTGCCAGCAGTTTTGCGGGGATCACAGATACGCAGTATTTT. Translated: CASSFAGITDTQYF.

The CDR3 coding sequence is TGTGCCAGCAGTGACCAGGGGGGAGGTCAGCCCCAGCATTTT. Its protein is CASSDQGGGQPQHF. The chain has TRBV6-1 and TRBJ1-5; TRBD1 aligns across 7 bases. Per the germline V gene, CDR1 is MNHNS and CDR2 is SASEGT. The CDR3 is 14 residues long. J was trimmed by 6 bases and V by 3 bases; bases with no gene match: 5.

This clonotype showed up just a few times. CDR3 residues: CASSSGTGDNIQYF. CDR3 DNA sequence: TGTGCCAGCAGCTCCGGGACAGGGGACAACATTCAGTACTTC. The chain combines TRBV5-6 with TRBJ2-4; 10 positions agree with TRBD1. J lost 7 bases, V lost 3 bases, and 4 bases had no gene match. The CDR3 sequence is 14 residues long. The germline V gene encodes CDR1 SGHDT and CDR2 YYEEEE.

The rearrangement links TRBV12-3 or TRBV12-4 to TRBJ2-1; TRBD1 might be the D (5 bases). The CDR3 totals 14 residues. The V end was cut by 2 bases, the J end by 3 bases, with 8 bases between. DNA of the CDR3: TGTGCCAGCAGTTTAAGACAGAACTACAATGAGCAGTTCTTC. Its translation is CASSLRQNYNEQFF.

In DNA, the CDR3 is TGTGCCAGCTCACCGTACGGCTCCTACGAGCAGTACTTC. It codes for CASSPYGSYEQYF. This chain links TRBV18 with TRBJ2-7; no definite D call. Germline lookup yields CDR1 KGHSH and CDR2 LQKENI. Trimming shortened V by 3 bases and J by 0 bases, and 6 bases separated the two germline ends. This CDR3 is built from 13 residues.

V and J are TRBV3-1 and TRBJ1-1, with TRBD1 identical over 10 bases. CDR3 length equals 16 residues. CDR1 is LGHDT, CDR2 YNNKEL, per germline (reference sequence). Unmatched junction bases numbered 9, after V lost 4 bases and J lost 4 bases. Here the CDR3 DNA reads TGTGCCAGCAGCCCGACAGGGACAGGGGTGGGCACTGAAGCTTTCTTT. Protein: CASSPTGTGVGTEAFF.

The sample holds many counts of this clonotype. The chain is built from TRBV7-8 and TRBJ2-2, with D perhaps matching TRBD1 or TRBD2 (5 bases each). The CDR3 runs 12 residues. Trimming shortened V by 7 bases and J by 5 bases, and 8 bases separated the two germline ends. Germline lookup yields CDR1 SGHVS and CDR2 FQNEAQ. The CDR3 coding sequence is TGTGCCAGCACATGGGGGACCGGGGAGCTGTTTTTT. Translation: CASTWGTGELFF.

This clonotype was observed a handful of times. V usage is TRBV12-3 or TRBV12-4 and J usage is TRBJ2-2; either TRBD1 or TRBD2 may fit D (5 bases each). V was clipped by 4 bases and J by 6 bases, with 15 bases between them. CDR3 length equals 15 residues. CDR3 nucleotide sequence: TGTGCCAGCAGTTCCGACTTGGGGGATCCCGGGGAGCTGTTTTTT. It translates to CASSSDLGDPGELFF.

This clonotype was detected only a few times. The chain is built from TRBV5-1 and TRBJ2-6, with D possibly matching TRBD2 (6 bases). The length of the CDR3 is 14 residues. Germline values: CDR1 SGHRS, CDR2 YFSETQ. The germline V and J ends were trimmed by 0 bases and 9 bases, with 10 bases remaining between them. CDR3 sequence: CASSLAGEGNVLTF. As DNA, the CDR3 is TGCGCCAGCAGCTTGGCGGGGGAAGGCAACGTCCTGACTTTC.